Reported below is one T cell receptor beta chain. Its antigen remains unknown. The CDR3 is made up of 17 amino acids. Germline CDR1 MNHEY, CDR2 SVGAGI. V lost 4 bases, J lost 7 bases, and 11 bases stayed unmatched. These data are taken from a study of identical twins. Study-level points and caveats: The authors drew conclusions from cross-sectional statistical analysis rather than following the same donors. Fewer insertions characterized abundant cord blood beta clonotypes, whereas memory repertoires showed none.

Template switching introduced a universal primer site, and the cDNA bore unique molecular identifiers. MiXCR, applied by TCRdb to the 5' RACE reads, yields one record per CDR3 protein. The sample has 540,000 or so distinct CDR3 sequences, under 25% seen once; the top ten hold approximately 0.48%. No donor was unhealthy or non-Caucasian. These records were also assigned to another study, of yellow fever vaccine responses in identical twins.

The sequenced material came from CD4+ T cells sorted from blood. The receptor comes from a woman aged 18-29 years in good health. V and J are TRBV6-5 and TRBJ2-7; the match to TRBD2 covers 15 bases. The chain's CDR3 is CASSSRGGTSGRREQYF. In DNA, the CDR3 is TGTGCCAGCAGTTCCCGGGGGGGGACTAGCGGGAGGCGTGAGCAGTACTTC.